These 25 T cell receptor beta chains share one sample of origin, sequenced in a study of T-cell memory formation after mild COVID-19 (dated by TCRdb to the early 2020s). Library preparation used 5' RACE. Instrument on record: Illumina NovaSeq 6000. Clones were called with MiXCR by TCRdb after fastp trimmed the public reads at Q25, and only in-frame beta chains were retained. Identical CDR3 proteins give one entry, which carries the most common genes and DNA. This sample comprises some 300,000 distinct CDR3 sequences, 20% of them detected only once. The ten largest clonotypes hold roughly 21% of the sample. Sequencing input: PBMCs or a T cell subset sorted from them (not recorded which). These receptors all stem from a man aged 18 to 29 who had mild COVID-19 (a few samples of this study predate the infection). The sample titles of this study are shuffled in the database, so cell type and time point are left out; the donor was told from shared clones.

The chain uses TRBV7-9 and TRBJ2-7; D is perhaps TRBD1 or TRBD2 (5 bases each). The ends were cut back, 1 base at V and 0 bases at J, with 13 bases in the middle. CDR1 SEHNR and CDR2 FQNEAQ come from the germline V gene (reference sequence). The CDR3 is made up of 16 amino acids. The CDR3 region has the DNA TGTGCCAGCAGCTTAGATCGGGGCCAGTTCTCCTACGAGCAGTACTTC. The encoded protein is CASSLDRGQFSYEQYF.

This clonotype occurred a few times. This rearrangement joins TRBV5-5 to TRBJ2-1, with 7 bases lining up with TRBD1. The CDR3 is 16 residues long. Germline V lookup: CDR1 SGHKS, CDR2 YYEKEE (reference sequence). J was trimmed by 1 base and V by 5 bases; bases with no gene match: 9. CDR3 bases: TGTGCCAGCAGGGTTGCCGGGACAGTGTCCTACAATGAGCAGTTCTTC. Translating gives CASRVAGTVSYNEQFF.

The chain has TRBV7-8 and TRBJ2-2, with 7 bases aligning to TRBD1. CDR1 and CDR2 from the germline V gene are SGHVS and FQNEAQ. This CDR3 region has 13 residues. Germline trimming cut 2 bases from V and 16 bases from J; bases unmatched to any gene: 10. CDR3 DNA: TGTGCCAGCAGCTTAAGAGAGGGGGCCCGGGGGTTTTTT. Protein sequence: CASSLREGARGFF.

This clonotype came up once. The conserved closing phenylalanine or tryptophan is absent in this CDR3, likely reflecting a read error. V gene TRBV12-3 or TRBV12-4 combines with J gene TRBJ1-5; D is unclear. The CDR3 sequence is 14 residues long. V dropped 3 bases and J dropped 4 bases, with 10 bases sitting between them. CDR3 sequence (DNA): TGTGCCAGCAGTTTGGGCAGTCGAAATCAGCCCCAGCATTCT. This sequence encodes CASSLGSRNQPQHS.

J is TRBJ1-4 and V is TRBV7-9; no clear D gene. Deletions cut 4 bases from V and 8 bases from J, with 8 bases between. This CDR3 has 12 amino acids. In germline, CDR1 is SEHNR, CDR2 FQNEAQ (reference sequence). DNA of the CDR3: TGTGCCAGCAGCTCCGACCCCGAAAAACTGTTTTTT. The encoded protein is CASSSDPEKLFF. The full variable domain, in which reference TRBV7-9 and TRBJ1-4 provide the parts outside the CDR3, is DTGVSQNPRHKITKRGQNVTFRCDPISEHNRLYWYRQTLGQGPEFLTYFQNEAQLEKSRLLSDRFSAERPKGSFSTLEIQRTEQGDSAMYLCASSSDPEKLFFGSGTQLSVL.

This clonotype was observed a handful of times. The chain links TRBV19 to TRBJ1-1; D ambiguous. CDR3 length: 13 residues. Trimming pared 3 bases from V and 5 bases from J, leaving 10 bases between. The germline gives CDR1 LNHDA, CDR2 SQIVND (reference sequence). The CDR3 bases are TGTGCCAGTAGTATGGGGTCGCGGACTGAAGCTTTCTTT. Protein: CASSMGSRTEAFF.

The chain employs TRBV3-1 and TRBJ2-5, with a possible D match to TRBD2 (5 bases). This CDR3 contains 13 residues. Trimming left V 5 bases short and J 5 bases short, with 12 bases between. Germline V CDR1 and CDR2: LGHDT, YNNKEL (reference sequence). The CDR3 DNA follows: TGTGCCAGCAGCATACGGGGTGGGGAGACCCAGTACTTC. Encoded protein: CASSIRGGETQYF.

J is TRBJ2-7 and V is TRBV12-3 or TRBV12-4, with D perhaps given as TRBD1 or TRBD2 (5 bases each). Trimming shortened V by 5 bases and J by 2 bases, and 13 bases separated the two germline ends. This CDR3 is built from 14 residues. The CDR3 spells CASSLTGRTYEQYF. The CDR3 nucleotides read TGTGCCAGCAGTCTAACGGGACGTACCTACGAGCAGTACTTC.

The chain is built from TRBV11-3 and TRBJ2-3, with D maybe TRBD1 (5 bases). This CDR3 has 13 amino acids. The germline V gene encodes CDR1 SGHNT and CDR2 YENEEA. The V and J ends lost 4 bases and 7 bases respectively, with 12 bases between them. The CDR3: CASSSEMGHTQYF. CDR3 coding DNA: TGTGCCAGCAGCTCCGAAATGGGGCATACGCAGTATTTT. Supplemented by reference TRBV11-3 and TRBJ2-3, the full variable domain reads EAGVVQSPRYKIIEKKQPVAFWCNPISGHNTLYWYLQNLGQGPELLIRYENEEAVDDSQLPKDRFSAERLKGVDSTLKIQPAELGDSAVYLCASSSEMGHTQYFGPGTRLTVL.

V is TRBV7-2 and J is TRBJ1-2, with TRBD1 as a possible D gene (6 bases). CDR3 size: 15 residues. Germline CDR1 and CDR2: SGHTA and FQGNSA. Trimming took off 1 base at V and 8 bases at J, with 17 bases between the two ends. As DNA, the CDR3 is TGTGCCAGCAGCTTAGTCCCAGGGGTAGTTGAGGGCTACACCTTC. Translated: CASSLVPGVVEGYTF.

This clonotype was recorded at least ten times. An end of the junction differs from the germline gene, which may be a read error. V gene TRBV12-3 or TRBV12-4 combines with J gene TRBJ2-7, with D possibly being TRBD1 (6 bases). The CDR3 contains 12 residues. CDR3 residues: CASTLQSGTPIF. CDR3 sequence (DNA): TGTGCCAGCACTCTTCAATCCGGGACACCCATCTTC.

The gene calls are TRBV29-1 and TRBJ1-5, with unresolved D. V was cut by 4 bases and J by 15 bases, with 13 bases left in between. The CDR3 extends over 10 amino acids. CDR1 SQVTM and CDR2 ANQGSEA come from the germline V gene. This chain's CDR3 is CSVVDGKAHF. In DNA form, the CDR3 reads TGCAGCGTTGTGGACGGTAAAGCGCATTTT.

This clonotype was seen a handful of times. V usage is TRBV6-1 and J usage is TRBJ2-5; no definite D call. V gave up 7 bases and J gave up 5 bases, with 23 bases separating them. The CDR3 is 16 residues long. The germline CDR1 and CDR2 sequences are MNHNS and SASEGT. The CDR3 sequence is CASMVELWPTWETQYF. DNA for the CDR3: TGTGCCAGCATGGTCGAGTTATGGCCTACGTGGGAGACCCAGTACTTC.

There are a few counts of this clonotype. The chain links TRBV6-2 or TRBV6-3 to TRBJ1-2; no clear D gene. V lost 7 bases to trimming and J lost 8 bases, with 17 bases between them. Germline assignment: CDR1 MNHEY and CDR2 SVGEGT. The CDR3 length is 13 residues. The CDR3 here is CASTYGPAKGYTF. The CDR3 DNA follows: TGTGCCAGCACCTACGGGCCCGCGAAAGGCTACACCTTC.

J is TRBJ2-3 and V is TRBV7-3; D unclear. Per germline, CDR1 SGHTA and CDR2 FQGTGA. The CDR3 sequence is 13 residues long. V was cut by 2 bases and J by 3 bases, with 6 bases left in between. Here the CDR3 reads CASSLWETDTQYF. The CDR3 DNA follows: TGTGCCAGCAGCTTATGGGAAACAGATACGCAGTATTTT.

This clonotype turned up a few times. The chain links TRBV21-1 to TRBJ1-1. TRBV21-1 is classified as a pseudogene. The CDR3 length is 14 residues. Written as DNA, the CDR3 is TGTGCCAGCAGCAAAGATAGACCGAACACTGAAGCTTTCTTT. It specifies CASSKDRPNTEAFF.

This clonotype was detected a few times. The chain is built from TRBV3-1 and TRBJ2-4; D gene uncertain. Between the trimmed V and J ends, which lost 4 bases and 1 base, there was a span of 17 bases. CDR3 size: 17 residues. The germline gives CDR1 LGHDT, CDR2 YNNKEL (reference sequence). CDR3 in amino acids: CASSPPSMHSAKNIQYF. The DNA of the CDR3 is TGTGCCAGCAGCCCCCCATCTATGCACTCTGCCAAAAACATTCAGTACTTC.

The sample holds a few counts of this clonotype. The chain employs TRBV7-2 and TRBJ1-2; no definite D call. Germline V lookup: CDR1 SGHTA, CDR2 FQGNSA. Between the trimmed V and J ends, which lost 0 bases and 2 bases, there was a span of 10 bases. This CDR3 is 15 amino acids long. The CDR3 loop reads CASSLAGSRNYGYTF. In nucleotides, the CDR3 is TGTGCCAGCAGCTTAGCTGGATCTCGGAACTATGGCTACACCTTC.

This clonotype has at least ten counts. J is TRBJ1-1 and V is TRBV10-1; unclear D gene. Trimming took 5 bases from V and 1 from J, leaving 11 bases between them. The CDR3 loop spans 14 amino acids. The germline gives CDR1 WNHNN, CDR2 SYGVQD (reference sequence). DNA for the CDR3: TGCGCCAGCAGTCCCTCGAGAGGGAACACTGAAGCTTTCTTT. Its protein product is CASSPSRGNTEAFF.

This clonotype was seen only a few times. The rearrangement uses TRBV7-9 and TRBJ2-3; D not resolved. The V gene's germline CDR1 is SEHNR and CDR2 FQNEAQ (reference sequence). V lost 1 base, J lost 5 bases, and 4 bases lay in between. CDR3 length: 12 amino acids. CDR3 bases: TGTGCCAGCAGCTTAGAGGAAGATACGCAGTATTTT. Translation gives CASSLEEDTQYF. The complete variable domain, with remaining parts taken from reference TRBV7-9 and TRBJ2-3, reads DTGVSQNPRHKITKRGQNVTFRCDPISEHNRLYWYRQTLGQGPEFLTYFQNEAQLEKSRLLSDRFSAERPKGSFSTLEIQRTEQGDSAMYLCASSLEEDTQYFGPGTRLTVL.

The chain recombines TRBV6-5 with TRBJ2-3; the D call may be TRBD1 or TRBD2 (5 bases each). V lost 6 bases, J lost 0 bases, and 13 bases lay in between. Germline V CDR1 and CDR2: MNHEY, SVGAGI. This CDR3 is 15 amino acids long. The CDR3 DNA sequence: TGTGCCAGCAGCCACAGGACTTCTAGCACAGATACGCAGTATTTT. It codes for CASSHRTSSTDTQYF.

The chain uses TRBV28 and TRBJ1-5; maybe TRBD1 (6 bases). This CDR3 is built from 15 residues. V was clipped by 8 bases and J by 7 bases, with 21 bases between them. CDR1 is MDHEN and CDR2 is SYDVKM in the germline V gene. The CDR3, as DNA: TGTGCCAGCTTTCCTCAGGGGTTGTTTGGGCAGCCCCAGCATTTT. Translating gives CASFPQGLFGQPQHF.

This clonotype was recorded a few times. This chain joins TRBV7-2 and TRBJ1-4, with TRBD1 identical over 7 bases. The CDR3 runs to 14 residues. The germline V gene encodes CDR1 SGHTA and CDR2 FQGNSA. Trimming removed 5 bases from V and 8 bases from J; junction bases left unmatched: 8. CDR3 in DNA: TGTGCCAGCAGCCATGACAGGGCTCAGGAAAAACTGTTTTTT. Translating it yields CASSHDRAQEKLFF.

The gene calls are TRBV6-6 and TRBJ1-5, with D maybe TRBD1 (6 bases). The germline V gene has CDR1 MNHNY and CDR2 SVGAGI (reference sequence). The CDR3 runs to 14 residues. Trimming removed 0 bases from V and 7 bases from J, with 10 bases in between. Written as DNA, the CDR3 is TGTGCCAGCAGTTACTCGGGGGGCCGCCAGCCCCAGCATTTT. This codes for CASSYSGGRQPQHF.

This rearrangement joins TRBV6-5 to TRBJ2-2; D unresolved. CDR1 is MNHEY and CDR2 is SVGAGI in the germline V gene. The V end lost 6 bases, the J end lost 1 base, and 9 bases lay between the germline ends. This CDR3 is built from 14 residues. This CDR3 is CASRKPGNTGELFF. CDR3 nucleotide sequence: TGTGCCAGCAGAAAACCAGGGAACACCGGGGAGCTGTTTTTT.